Each of the 19 T cell receptor beta chains below was sequenced from the same sample in a study of cytomegalovirus exposure and HLA in healthy donors. Amplification used 60 Vbeta primers and 13 Jbeta primers. Only in-frame clones appear in the TCRdb table, and some are missing; sequencing was by immunoSEQ multiplex PCR. The data show some 200,000 clones, approximately 80% seen once. The sample was PBMCs. The receptors shown here come from a woman aged 18-35 years in good health and CMV-seronegative.

V is TRBV6-1 and J is TRBJ1-1, with a tentative D call TRBD1 (6 bases). Germline lookup yields CDR1 MNHNS and CDR2 SASEGT. V gave up 2 bases and J gave up 0 bases, with 13 bases separating them. The CDR3 has 16 residues. DNA for the CDR3: TGTGCCAGCAGTGAAATAACGCAGGGGTTGAACACTGAAGCTTTCTTT. As protein: CASSEITQGLNTEAFF.

This clone occurred once. V gene TRBV4-1 combines with J gene TRBJ2-1, with D maybe TRBD2 (5 bases). Germline CDR1 and CDR2: MGHRA and YSYEKL. The V gene lost 4 bases and the J gene lost 6 bases, with 19 bases spanning the gap. This CDR3 region has 16 residues. The CDR3 loop is CASSPLGLEGGNEQFF. The CDR3 coding sequence is TGCGCCAGCAGCCCCCTCGGCCTAGAAGGAGGCAATGAGCAGTTCTTC.

Regarding this clone: A read error may account for a junction end that differs from germline. V is TRBV7-8 and J is TRBJ2-1, with D unresolved. Germline V gene data show CDR1 as SGHVS and CDR2 as FQNEAQ. CDR3 length: 14 residues. In DNA, the CDR3 is TGTGCCAGCAGCTTAATTACTCTCCCTAATGAACAGTTCTTC. Translating it yields CASSLITLPNEQFF. The full variable domain, completed using reference TRBV7-8 and TRBJ2-1, is GAGVSQSPRYKVAKRGQDVALRCDPISGHVSLFWYQQALGQGPEFLTYFQNEAQLDKSGLPSDRFFAERPEGSVSTLKIQRTQQEDSAVYLCASSLITLPNEQFFGPGTRLTVL.

The chain joins TRBV30 to TRBJ2-1, with 8 bases identical to TRBD2. Germline V gene data show CDR1 as GTSNPN and CDR2 as SVGIG (reference sequence). The CDR3 extends over 15 amino acids. J was trimmed by 7 bases and V by 2 bases; bases with no gene match: 10. The CDR3 sequence is CAWSIMAGGVNEQFF. The CDR3 nucleotides are TGTGCCTGGAGTATTATGGCGGGAGGAGTAAATGAGCAGTTCTTC.

The rearrangement joins TRBV6-5 to TRBJ2-7, with 7 bases identical to TRBD2. V was pared by 2 bases and J by 2 bases, with 3 bases of the junction left unmatched. Germline V lookup: CDR1 MNHEY, CDR2 SVGAGI. The CDR3 extends over 14 amino acids. The DNA for the CDR3 is TGTGCCAGCAGTTACGGCGGGGGAGCCTACGAGCAGTACTTC. Translating gives CASSYGGGAYEQYF.

This chain joins TRBV28 and TRBJ1-5, with TRBD1 matching 8 bases. Germline CDR1 and CDR2: MDHEN and SYDVKM. The CDR3 length is 13 residues. V was pared by 5 bases and J by 9 bases, with 6 bases of the junction left unmatched. CDR3 sequence reads: CASSTGQGSPQHF. DNA for the CDR3: TGTGCCAGCAGTACAGGACAGGGTTCGCCCCAGCATTTT. Full variable domain (missing parts from reference TRBV28 and TRBJ1-5): DVKVTQSSRYLVKRTGEKVFLECVQDMDHENMFWYRQDPGLGLRLIYFSYDVKMKEKGDIPEGYSVSREKKERFSLILESASTNQTSMYLCASSTGQGSPQHFGDGTRLSIL.

This clone was found once. This chain connects TRBV4-3 to TRBJ2-7, with D perhaps matching TRBD2 (6 bases). Trimming removed 3 bases from V and 3 bases from J, with 27 bases in between. CDR1 is LGHNA, CDR2 YSLEER, per germline. This CDR3 comprises 19 residues. The DNA of the CDR3 is TGCGCCAGCAGCCATAATGACTATCTACCTGCGGGGATCCTCTACGAGCAGTACTTC. Translation: CASSHNDYLPAGILYEQYF.

To note about this clone: The junction shows a germline mismatch at one end, possibly a read error. The chain employs TRBV28 and TRBJ1-4, with 7 bases matching TRBD1. The CDR3 totals 16 residues. Germline V gene data show CDR1 as MDHEN and CDR2 as SYDVKM. CDR3 DNA sequence: TGTGCCAGCAGTATCAAAACAGGGGTAACTAATGAAAAACCGTTTTTT. Encoded protein: CASSIKTGVTNEKPFF.

The chain has TRBV25-1 and TRBJ1-1; perhaps TRBD1 as D (5 bases). With 8 bases removed from V and 0 bases from J, the gap between germline ends came to 13 bases. This CDR3 region has 14 residues. Germline V gene sequence: CDR1 MGHDK, CDR2 SYGVNS. The CDR3 is CASGREAMNTEAFF. CDR3 nucleotide sequence: TGTGCCAGCGGCAGGGAGGCCATGAACACTGAAGCTTTCTTT.

In this sample, this clone turned up once. The junction departs from germline at one end; a sequencing error may be responsible. This chain links TRBV7-9 with TRBJ1-1; perhaps TRBD1 as D (6 bases). The CDR3 totals 12 residues. Germline assignment: CDR1 SEHNR and CDR2 FQNEAQ (reference sequence). The CDR3 spells CSSSWGQGLAFF. The CDR3 DNA reads TGTTCCAGCAGCTGGGGGCAGGGTCTCGCTTTCTTT.

This chain connects TRBV30 to TRBJ1-2; no firm D call. The V end was cut by 4 bases, the J end by 4 bases, with 10 bases between. In germline, CDR1 is GTSNPN, CDR2 SVGIG (reference sequence). The CDR3 has 12 residues. CDR3 residues: CAWKGGIYGYTF. In nucleotides, the CDR3 is TGTGCCTGGAAAGGCGGGATCTATGGCTACACCTTC.

V usage is TRBV4-3 and J usage is TRBJ2-1, with 12 bases fitting TRBD2. Trimming at V came to 0 bases and at J to 1 base, leaving 10 bases not matched to a gene. The CDR3 runs to 20 residues. The germline V gene encodes CDR1 LGHNA and CDR2 YSLEER. CDR3 bases: TGCGCCAGCAGCCAAGATCATCGACTAGCGGGAGCAGATTCCTACAATGAGCAGTTCTTC. It codes for CASSQDHRLAGADSYNEQFF.

The chain is built from TRBV28 and TRBJ1-4; possible D gene TRBD1, 6 bases. The CDR3 contains 13 residues. V lost 8 bases to trimming and J lost 6 bases, with 13 bases between them. Germline V gives CDR1 MDHEN, CDR2 SYDVKM. CDR3 coding DNA: TGTGCCAGCCTCCGTGGGGGCCATGAAAAACTGTTTTTT. Amino acids: CASLRGGHEKLFF.

In its sample, this clone was seen once. The chain employs TRBV19 and TRBJ1-5, with D perhaps matching TRBD1 (6 bases). The CDR3 length is 20 residues. V was shortened by 5 bases and J by 0 bases, with 26 bases between the two germline ends. CDR1 and CDR2 (germline): LNHDA, SQIVND (reference sequence). The CDR3 here is CASSPEGHGEILYSNQPQHF. The CDR3 region has the DNA TGTGCCAGTAGTCCCGAGGGACACGGCGAGATCCTTTATAGCAATCAGCCCCAGCATTTT.

The chain employs TRBV7-8 and TRBJ2-5; TRBD1 matches 12 bases. CDR3 length equals 19 residues. V lost 5 bases to trimming and J lost 5 bases; unmatched junction nucleotides: 18. Germline CDR1 reads SGHVS; CDR2 reads FQNEAQ. In DNA, the CDR3 is TGTGCCAGCAGCCCCTCAGTGGGGACAGGGGGCGTATTAGGGGAGACCCAGTACTTC. This encodes CASSPSVGTGGVLGETQYF. Together with reference TRBV7-8 and TRBJ2-5, the CDR3 gives the full variable domain: GAGVSQSPRYKVAKRGQDVALRCDPISGHVSLFWYQQALGQGPEFLTYFQNEAQLDKSGLPSDRFFAERPEGSVSTLKIQRTQQEDSAVYLCASSPSVGTGGVLGETQYFGPGTRLLVL.

CDR3 sequence reads: CASSFWEGHEAFF. CDR3 DNA sequence: TGCGCCAGCAGCTTCTGGGAGGGACACGAAGCTTTCTTT. This rearrangement joins TRBV5-1 to TRBJ1-1, with D possibly TRBD1 on 6 matching bases. Germline assignment: CDR1 SGHRS and CDR2 YFSETQ. The ends were cut back, 2 bases at V and 8 bases at J, with 13 bases in the middle. This CDR3 comprises 13 residues.

This clone was seen a handful of times. The chain has TRBV4-3 and TRBJ2-3, with 11 bases fitting TRBD2. The CDR3 covers 17 residues. Germline V gene sequence: CDR1 LGHNA, CDR2 YSLEER. V was pared by 3 bases and J by 3 bases, with 8 bases of the junction left unmatched. The CDR3 nucleotides read TGCGCCAGCAGCCAGGGACGGGGACTAGCGGATACAGATACGCAGTATTTT. Its translation: CASSQGRGLADTDTQYF.

This clone was seen only once. This chain links TRBV28 with TRBJ2-3; TRBD1 aligns across 9 bases. V trimming: 4 bases; J trimming: 4 bases; junction bases outside the gene matches: 9. Germline V gene lookup returns CDR1 MDHEN and CDR2 SYDVKM. CDR3 size: 16 residues. The CDR3 DNA reads TGTGCCAGCAGTTCGCCGGGACAGGGACTCGCAGATACGCAGTATTTT. It specifies CASSSPGQGLADTQYF.

The chain is built from TRBV7-8 and TRBJ2-1; TRBD2 matches 8 bases. In germline, CDR1 is SGHVS, CDR2 FQNEAQ. This CDR3 has 16 amino acids. J was trimmed by 2 bases and V by 4 bases; bases with no gene match: 7. CDR3 protein: CASSSKPGLAYNEQFF. Here the CDR3 DNA reads TGTGCCAGCAGCTCTAAACCGGGACTAGCCTACAATGAGCAGTTCTTC.